This TCR beta chain was sequenced for a study of T cell responses to AZD1222 COVID-19 vaccine. The CDR3 extends over 14 amino acids. V was clipped by 0 bases and J by 7 bases, with 12 bases between them. Germline assignment: CDR1 MNHEY and CDR2 SMNVEV (reference sequence). Timing groups of about 4 and about 12 weeks for second doses were pooled. TCRdb's copy holds only in-frame clones and misses some; the assay was immunoSEQ multiplex PCR. Of some 130,000 clones listed, 85% to 95% are singletons. This clone has more than one count but fewer than ten. Its cognate antigen is unknown. Study-level points and caveats: Only six or seven AZD1222 recipients were seropositive at baseline. Mostly white British, mostly female donors; authors suggested clonal diversity may be underestimated.

Sequencing used peripheral blood, obtained 28 days after the second AZD1222 dose. The TCR was taken from an adult who received the AZD1222 COVID-19 vaccine. This sequence joins TRBV27 and TRBJ1-2; D might be TRBD1 (5 bases). The CDR3 loop reads CASSLSGTLSGYTF. The CDR3 region has the DNA TGTGCCAGCAGTTTATCGGGGACCCTGTCTGGCTACACCTTC.